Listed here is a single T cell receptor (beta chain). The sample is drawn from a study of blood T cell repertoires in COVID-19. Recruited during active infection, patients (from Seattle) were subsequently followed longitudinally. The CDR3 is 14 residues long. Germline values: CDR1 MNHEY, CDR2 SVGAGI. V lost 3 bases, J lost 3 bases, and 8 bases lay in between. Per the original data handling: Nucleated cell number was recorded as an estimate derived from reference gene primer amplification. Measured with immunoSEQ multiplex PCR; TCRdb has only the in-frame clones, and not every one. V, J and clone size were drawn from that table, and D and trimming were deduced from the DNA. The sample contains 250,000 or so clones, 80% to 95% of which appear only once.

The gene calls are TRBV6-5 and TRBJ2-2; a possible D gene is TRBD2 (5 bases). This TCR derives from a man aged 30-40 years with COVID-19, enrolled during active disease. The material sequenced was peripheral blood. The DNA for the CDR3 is TGTGCCAGCAGTTATGGAGCGGACACCGGGGAGCTGTTTTTT. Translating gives CASSYGADTGELFF.